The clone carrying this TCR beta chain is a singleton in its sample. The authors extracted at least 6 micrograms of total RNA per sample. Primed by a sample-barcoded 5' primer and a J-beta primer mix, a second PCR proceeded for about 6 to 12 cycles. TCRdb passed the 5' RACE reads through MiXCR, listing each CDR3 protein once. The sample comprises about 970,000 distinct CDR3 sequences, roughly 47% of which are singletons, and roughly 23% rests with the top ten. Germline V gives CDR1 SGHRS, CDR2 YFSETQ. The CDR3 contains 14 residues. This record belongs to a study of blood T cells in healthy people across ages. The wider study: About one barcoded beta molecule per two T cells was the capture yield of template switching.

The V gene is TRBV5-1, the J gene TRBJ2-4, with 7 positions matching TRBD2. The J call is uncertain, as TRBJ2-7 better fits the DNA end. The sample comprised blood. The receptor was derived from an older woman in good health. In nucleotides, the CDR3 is TGCGCCAGCACCCAACCTAGCGGATCCTACGAGCAGTACTTC. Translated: CASTQPSGSYEQYF.